The present entry profiles one T cell receptor beta chain with its context. No cognate antigen has been identified for it. The sample holds no much larger clone one base away, and base qualities are not on file. The time point label on this specimen signifies: baseline before first vaccination. Vaccinee samples came from UK trials COV001 and COV002, including a single-blind randomized controlled phase 2/3 trial of AZD1222 (ChAdOx1 nCoV-19) in healthy adults. For TCRbeta chain sequencing, PBMC samples from trial participants were taken at day 0 and at day 28 after the second dose. The CDR3 regions of human TCRbeta chains were analyzed by immunosequencing. Per the authors' processing: Repertoire TCRs were checked for matches against a reference library of SARS-CoV-2-specific TCRs that had been generated using the MIRA antigen-specificity platform. Breadth was defined as the fraction of unique TCRs that were SARS-CoV-2-associated. Depth was defined as the fraction of total T cells that were SARS-CoV-2-associated. Each spike-specific TCR was assigned to its reactive spike region and to a CD4 or CD8 class using the MIRA data. Log10-transformed breadth and depth values were compared by one-way ANOVA with Sidak's multiple comparisons tests. This is the immuneACCESS table as TCRdb keeps it, with only in-frame sequences that have V and J called. A part of the clones is gone; compared with another copy, unresolved V genes explain less than half, and the rest is unexplained. Clonal size and the V and J genes are those of that table, whereas D and trimming came from the DNA. For this sample there are about 120,000 clones; 90% appear just once. The ten top clones hold 6.9% of the sample.

The data were taken from a study of T cell responses to AZD1222 COVID-19 vaccine (dated by TCRdb to the early 2020s). Background for the entire study: AZD1222 recipients given second doses at about 4 weeks or at about 12 weeks were pooled, since spike-specific TCR depth and breadth were not found to differ between the two schedules. A total of approximately 240 trial participants underwent TCR sequencing, of whom 207 received two doses of AZD1222 and some 26 received two doses of the MenACWY control vaccine. Trial participants were enrolled by age into 18-55, 56-69 and 70-plus year subgroups, with around 150, 28 and 57 TCR-sequenced participants respectively.

What the authors observed across the whole study: Participants were mostly white British, with more females than males. The authors suggested clonal diversity may have been underestimated. Reportedly, almost half of the unique spike-specific TCRs recognized epitopes lying outside the regions that are mutated in the B.1.351 and B.1.1.7 variants. Only six AZD1222 recipients were SARS-CoV-2 seropositive at baseline, limiting conclusions about previously exposed vaccinees. Vaccine-associated CD4 TCRs spanned the whole spike protein, with dominant responses in regions 160-218 and 743-854. The 56-69-year group was small, and its depth increase did not reach significance, likely because of low power. Because no day 14 peak-response samples were available, repertoires were characterized only after the peak T cell response. Spike-specific TCR breadth and depth rose significantly after two AZD1222 doses compared with day 0 and with MenACWY recipients.

The source was peripheral blood, collected on day 0 of AZD1222 vaccination. The clonotype was recovered from an adult in good health.

The bases read TGTGCCAGCAGCCGGGACAGGGCAACCTATGGCTACACCTTC. This is translated as CASSRDRATYGYTF. The chain links TRBV5-6 with TRBJ1-2; 9 central bases correspond to TRBD1. Inclusive of the bounding cysteine and phenylalanine, the CDR3 is 14 residues long. Only CDR3 DNA remains: 42 bases, in frame from the first base. Ends trimmed: V by 4 bases, J by 4 bases; bases unmatched to a gene: 5. From a lookup of the germline V gene, CDR1 and CDR2 are SGHDT and YYEEEE.